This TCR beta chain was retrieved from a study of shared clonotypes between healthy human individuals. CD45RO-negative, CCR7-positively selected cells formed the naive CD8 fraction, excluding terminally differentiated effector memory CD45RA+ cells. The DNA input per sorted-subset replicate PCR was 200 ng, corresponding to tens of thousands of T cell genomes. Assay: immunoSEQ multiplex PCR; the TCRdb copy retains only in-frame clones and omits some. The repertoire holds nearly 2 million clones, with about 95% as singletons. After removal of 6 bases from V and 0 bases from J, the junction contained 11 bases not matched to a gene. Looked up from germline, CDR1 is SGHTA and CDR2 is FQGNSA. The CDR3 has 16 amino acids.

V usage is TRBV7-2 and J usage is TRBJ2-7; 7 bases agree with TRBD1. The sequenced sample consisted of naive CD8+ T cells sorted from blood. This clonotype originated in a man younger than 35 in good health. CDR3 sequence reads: CASSSITGQSSYEQYF. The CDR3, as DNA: TGTGCCAGCAGTTCGATTACGGGACAGAGCTCCTACGAGCAGTACTTC.